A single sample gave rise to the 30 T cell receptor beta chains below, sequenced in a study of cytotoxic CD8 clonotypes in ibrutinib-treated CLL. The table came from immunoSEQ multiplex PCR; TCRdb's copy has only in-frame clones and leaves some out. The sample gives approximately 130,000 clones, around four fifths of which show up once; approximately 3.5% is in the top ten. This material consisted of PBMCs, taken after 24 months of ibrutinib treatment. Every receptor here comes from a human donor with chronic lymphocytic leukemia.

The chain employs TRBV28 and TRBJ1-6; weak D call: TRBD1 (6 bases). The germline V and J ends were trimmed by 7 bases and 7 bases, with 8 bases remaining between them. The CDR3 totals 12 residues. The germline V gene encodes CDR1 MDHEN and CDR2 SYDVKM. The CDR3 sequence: CASMGANSPLHF. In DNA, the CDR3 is TGTGCCAGCATGGGGGCGAATTCACCCCTCCACTTT.

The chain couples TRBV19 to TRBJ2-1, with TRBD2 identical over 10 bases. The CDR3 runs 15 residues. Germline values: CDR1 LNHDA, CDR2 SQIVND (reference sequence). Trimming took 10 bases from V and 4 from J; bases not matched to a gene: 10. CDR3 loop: CATTNSGGQYNEQFF. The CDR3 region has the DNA TGTGCCACTACTAATAGCGGGGGGCAGTACAATGAGCAGTTCTTC. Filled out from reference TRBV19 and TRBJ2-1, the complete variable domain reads DGGITQSPKYLFRKEGQNVTLSCEQNLNHDAMYWYRQDPGQGLRLIYYSQIVNDFQKGDIAEGYSVSREKKESFPLTVTSAQKNPTAFYLCATTNSGGQYNEQFFGPGTRLTVL.

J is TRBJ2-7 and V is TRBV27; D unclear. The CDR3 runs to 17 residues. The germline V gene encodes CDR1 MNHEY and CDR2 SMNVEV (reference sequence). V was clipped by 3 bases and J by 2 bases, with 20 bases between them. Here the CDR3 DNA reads TGTGCCAGCAGTTTCGCCTCACATCAAACTGTCCCCTACGAGCAGTACTTC. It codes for CASSFASHQTVPYEQYF.

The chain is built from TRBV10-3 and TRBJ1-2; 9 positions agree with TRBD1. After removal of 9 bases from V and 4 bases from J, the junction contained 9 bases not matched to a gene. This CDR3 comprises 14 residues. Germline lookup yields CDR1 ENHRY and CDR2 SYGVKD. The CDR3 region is CAITGTGYGYGYTF. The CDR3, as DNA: TGTGCCATAACCGGGACAGGGTACGGCTATGGCTACACCTTC.

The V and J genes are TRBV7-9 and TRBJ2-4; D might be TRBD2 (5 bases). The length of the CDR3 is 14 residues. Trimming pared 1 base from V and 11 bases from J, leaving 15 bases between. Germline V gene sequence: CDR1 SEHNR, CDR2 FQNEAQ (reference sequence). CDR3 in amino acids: CASSLVGDASVQYF. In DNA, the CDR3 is TGTGCCAGCAGCTTAGTCGGGGATGCAAGCGTTCAGTACTTC.

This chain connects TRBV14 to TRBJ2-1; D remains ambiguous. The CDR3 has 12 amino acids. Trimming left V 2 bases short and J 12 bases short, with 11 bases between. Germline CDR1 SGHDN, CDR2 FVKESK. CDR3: CASSQTILGQFF. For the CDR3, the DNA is TGTGCCAGCAGCCAAACCATCCTGGGGCAGTTCTTC.

In DNA form, the CDR3 reads TGCGCCAGCAGCCAGGGACAGGGAAACACCGGGGAGCTGTTTTTT. Translating it yields CASSQGQGNTGELFF. The chain carries TRBV4-3 and TRBJ2-2; TRBD1 matches 9 bases. This CDR3 contains 15 residues. Germline loops: CDR1 LGHNA, CDR2 YSLEER. Trimming cost V 3 bases and J 2 bases; bases outside gene matches: 1.

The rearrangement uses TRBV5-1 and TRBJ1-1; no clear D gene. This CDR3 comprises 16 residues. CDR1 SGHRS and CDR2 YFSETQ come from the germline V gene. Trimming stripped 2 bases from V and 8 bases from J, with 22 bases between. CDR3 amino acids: CASSFGSGGLRPEAFF. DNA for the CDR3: TGCGCCAGCAGCTTCGGGTCCGGCGGATTGCGCCCAGAAGCTTTCTTT.

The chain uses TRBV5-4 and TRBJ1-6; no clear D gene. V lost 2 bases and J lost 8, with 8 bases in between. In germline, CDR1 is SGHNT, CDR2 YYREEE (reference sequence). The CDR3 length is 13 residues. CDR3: CASSLDPDSPLHF. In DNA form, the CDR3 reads TGTGCCAGCAGCTTAGATCCAGATTCACCCCTCCACTTT.

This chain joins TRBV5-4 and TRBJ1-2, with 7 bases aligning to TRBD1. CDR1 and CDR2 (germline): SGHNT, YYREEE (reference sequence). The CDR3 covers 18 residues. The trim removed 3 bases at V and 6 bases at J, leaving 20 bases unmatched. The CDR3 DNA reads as TGTGCCAGCAGCTCACAAATATGGACGATGACAGGGACAGATGGCTACACCTTC. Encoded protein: CASSSQIWTMTGTDGYTF.

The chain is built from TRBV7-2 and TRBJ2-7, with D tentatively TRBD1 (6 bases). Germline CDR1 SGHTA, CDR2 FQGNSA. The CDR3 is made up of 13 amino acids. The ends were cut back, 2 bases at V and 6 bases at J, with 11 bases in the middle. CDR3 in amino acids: CASSLLRDTEQYF. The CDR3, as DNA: TGTGCCAGCAGCTTACTCAGGGACACCGAGCAGTACTTC.

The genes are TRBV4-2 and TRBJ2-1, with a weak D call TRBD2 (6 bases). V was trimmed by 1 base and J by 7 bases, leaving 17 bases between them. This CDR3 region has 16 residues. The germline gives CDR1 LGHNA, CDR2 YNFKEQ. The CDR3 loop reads CASSQGVSASVNEQFF. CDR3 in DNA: TGTGCCAGCAGCCAAGGCGTTTCGGCTAGCGTAAATGAGCAGTTCTTC.

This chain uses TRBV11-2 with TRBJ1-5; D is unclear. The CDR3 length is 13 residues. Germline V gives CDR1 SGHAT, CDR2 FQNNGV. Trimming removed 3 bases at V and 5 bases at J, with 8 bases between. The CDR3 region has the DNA TGTGCCAGCAGCTTGTCGGTCCATCAGCCCCAGCATTTT. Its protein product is CASSLSVHQPQHF.

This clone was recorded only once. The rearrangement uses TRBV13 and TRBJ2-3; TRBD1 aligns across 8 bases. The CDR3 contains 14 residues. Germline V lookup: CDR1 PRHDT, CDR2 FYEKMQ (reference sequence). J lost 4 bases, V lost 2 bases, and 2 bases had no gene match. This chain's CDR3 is CASSLSTGADTQYF. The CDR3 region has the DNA TGTGCCAGCAGCTTATCGACAGGGGCAGATACGCAGTATTTT.

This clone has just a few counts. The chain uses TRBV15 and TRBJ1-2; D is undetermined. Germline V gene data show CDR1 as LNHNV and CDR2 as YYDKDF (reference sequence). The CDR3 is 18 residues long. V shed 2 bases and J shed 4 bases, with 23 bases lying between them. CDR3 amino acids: CATSRRGAGELGIYGYTF. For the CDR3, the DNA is TGTGCCACCAGCAGACGTGGCGCTGGTGAGCTGGGGATCTATGGCTACACCTTC.

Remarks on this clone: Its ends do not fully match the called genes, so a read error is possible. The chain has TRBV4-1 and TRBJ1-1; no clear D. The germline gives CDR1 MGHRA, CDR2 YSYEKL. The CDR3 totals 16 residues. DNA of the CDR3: TGCGCCAGCAGCCAAGAAATACGGGGAGTGAACGCTGAAGCTTTCTTT. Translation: CASSQEIRGVNAEAFF.

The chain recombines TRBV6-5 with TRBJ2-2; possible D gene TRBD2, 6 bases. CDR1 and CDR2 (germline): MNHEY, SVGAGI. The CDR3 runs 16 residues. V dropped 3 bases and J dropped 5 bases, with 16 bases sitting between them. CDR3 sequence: CASSYAGGRLTGELFF. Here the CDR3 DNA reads TGTGCCAGCAGTTATGCTGGGGGGAGGTTAACCGGGGAGCTGTTTTTT.

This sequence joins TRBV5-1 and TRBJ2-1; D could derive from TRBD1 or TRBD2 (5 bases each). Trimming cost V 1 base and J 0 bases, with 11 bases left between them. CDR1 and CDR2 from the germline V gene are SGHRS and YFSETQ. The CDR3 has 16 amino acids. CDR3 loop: CASSLQRTTSYNEQFF. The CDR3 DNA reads TGCGCCAGCAGCTTGCAGCGGACAACCTCCTACAATGAGCAGTTCTTC. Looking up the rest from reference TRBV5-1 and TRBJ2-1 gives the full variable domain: KAGVTQTPRYLIKTRGQQVTLSCSPISGHRSVSWYQQTPGQGLQFLFEYFSETQRNKGNFPGRFSGRQFSNSRSEMNVSTLELGDSALYLCASSLQRTTSYNEQFFGPGTRLTVL.

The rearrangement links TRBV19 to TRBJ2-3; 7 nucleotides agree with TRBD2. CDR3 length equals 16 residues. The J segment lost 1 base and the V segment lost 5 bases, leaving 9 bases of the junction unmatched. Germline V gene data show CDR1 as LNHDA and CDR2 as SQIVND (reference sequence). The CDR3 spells CASSPGTTLGTDTQYF. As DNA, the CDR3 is TGTGCCAGTAGTCCCGGGACTACCTTAGGCACAGATACGCAGTATTTT.

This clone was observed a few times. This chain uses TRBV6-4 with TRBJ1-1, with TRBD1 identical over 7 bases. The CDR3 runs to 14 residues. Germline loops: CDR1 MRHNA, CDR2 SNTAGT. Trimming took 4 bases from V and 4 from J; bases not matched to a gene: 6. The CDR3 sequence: CASSVQPGGTEAFF. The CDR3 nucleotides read TGTGCCAGCAGTGTCCAACCAGGGGGCACTGAAGCTTTCTTT.

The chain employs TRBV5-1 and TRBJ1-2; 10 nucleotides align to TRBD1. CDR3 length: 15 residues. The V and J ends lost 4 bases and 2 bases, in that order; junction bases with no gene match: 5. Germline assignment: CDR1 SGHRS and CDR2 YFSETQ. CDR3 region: CASSTLTGGNYGYTF. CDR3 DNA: TGCGCCAGCAGCACACTGACAGGGGGCAACTATGGCTACACCTTC. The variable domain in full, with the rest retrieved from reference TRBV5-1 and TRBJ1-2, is KAGVTQTPRYLIKTRGQQVTLSCSPISGHRSVSWYQQTPGQGLQFLFEYFSETQRNKGNFPGRFSGRQFSNSRSEMNVSTLELGDSALYLCASSTLTGGNYGYTFGSGTRLTVV.

CDR3 nucleotide sequence: TGTGCCAGCAGCCTCGACGTGGGTTCCCCCTCTGGGGCCAACGTCCTGACTTTC. Translated: CASSLDVGSPSGANVLTF. The V call is TRBV7-9, the J call TRBJ2-6; D is unclear. This CDR3 is built from 18 residues. In germline, CDR1 is SEHNR, CDR2 FQNEAQ (reference sequence). Trimming left V 5 bases short and J 0 bases short, with 17 bases between.

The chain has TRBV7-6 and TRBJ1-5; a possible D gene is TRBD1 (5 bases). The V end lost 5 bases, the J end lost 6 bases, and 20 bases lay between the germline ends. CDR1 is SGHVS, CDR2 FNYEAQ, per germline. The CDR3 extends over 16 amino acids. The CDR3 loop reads CASSPSGAEGSQPQHF. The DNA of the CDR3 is TGTGCCAGCAGCCCCTCCGGGGCGGAGGGGAGTCAGCCCCAGCATTTT.

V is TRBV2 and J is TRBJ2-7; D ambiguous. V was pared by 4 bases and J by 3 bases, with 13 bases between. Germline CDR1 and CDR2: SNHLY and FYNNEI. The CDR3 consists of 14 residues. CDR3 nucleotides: TGTGCCAGCAGTGGGACGGCGACTGTCTACGAGCAGTACTTC. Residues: CASSGTATVYEQYF. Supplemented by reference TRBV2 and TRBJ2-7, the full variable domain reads EPEVTQTPSHQVTQMGQEVILRCVPISNHLYFYWYRQILGQKVEFLVSFYNNEISEKSEIFDDQFSVERPDGSNFTLKIRSTKLEDSAMYFCASSGTATVYEQYFGPGTRLTVT.

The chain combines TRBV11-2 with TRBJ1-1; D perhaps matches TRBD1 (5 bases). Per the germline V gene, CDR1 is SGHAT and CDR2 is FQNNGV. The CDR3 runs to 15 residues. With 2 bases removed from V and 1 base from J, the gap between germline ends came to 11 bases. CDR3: CASSLMLTANTEAFF. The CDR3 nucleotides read TGTGCCAGCAGCTTAATGCTGACAGCGAACACTGAAGCTTTCTTT.

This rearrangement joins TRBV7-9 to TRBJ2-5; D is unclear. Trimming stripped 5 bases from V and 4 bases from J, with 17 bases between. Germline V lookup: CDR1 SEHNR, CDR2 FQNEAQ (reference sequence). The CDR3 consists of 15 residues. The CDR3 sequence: CASSPSVGVGETQYF. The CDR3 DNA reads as TGTGCCAGCAGCCCGTCTGTTGGAGTTGGAGAGACCCAGTACTTC.

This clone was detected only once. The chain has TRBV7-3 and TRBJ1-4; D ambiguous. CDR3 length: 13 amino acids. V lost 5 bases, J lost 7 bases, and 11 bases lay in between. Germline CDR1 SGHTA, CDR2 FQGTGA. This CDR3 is CASSPSPGEKLFF. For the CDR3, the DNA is TGTGCCAGCAGCCCCTCTCCGGGTGAAAAACTGTTTTTT.

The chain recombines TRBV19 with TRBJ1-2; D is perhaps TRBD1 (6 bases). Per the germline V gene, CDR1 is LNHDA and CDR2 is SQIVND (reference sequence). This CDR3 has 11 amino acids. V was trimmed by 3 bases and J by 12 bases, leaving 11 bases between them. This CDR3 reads CASSMWGHNTF. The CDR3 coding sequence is TGTGCCAGTAGTATGTGGGGACATAACACCTTC. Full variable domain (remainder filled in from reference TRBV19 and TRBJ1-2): DGGITQSPKYLFRKEGQNVTLSCEQNLNHDAMYWYRQDPGQGLRLIYYSQIVNDFQKGDIAEGYSVSREKKESFPLTVTSAQKNPTAFYLCASSMWGHNTFGSGTRLTVV.

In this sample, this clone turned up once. CDR3 loop: CASSFHRGLGPQHF. In DNA form, the CDR3 reads TGTGCCAGCAGCTTCCACAGGGGTCTGGGGCCCCAGCATTTT. This rearrangement joins TRBV7-2 to TRBJ1-5, with 7 bases identical to TRBD1. The CDR3 spans 14 residues. Germline V CDR1 and CDR2: SGHTA, FQGNSA. The V segment lost 3 bases and the J segment 9 bases; nucleotides outside the gene matches: 8. Full variable domain (rest looked up from reference TRBV7-2 and TRBJ1-5): GAGVSQSPSNKVTEKGKDVELRCDPISGHTALYWYRQSLGQGLEFLIYFQGNSAPDKSGLPSDRFSAERTGGSVSTLTIQRTQQEDSAVYLCASSFHRGLGPQHFGDGTRLSIL.

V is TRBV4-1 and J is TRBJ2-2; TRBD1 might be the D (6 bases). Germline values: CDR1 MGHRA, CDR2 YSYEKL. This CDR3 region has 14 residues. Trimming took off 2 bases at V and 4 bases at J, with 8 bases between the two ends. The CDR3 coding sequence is TGCGCCAGCAGCCAACCGACAGGCACCGGGGAGCTGTTTTTT. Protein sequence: CASSQPTGTGELFF.